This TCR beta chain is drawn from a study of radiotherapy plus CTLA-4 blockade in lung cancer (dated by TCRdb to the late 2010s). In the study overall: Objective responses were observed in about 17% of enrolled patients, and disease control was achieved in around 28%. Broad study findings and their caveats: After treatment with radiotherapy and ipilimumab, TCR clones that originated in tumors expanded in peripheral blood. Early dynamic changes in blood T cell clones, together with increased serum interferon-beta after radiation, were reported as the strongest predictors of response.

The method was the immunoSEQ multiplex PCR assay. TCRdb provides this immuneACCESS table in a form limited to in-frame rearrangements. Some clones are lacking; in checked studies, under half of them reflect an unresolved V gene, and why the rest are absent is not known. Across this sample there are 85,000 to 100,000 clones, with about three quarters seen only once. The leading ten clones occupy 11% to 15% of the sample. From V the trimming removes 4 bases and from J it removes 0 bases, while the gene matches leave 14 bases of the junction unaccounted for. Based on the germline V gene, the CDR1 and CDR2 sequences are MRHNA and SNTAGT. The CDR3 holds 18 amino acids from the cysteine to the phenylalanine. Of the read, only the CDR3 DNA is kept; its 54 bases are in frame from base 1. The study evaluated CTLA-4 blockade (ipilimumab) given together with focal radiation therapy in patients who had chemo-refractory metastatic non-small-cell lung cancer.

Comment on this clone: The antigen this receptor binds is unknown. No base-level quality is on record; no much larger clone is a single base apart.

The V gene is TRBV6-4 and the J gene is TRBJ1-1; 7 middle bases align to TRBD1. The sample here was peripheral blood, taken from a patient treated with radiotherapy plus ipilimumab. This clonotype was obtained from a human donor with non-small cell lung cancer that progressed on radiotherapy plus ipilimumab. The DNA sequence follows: TGTGCCAGCAGTGCCGAACTTAACAGGGGTACCATGAACACTGAAGCTTTCTTT. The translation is CASSAELNRGTMNTEAFF.